This T cell receptor (beta chain) was recovered during a study of blood T cell repertoires in COVID-19. Study-wide background: Samples representing acute and convalescent COVID-19 were sourced from the United States, Italy and Spain. PBMCs, B-cell-depleted T cells, or T cells provided the cDNA or gDNA that made up the material.

V was pared by 1 base and J by 3 bases, with 5 bases between. The germline gives CDR1 GTSNPN, CDR2 SVGIG (reference sequence). This CDR3 comprises 12 residues. Original methodology: For nucleated cells, counts were estimated from reference gene primer amplification. Clones were read by immunoSEQ multiplex PCR, and TCRdb kept only the in-frame ones, dropping some. V, J and clone size were drawn from that table, and D and trimming were deduced from the DNA. This sample has hundreds of thousands of clones; more than 85% occur once, and the top ten carry 1% to 1.5%. Sequencing was carried out using peripheral blood. This TCR was recovered from an older man with acute or convalescent COVID-19. The chain uses TRBV30 and TRBJ2-3; D uncertain. DNA for the CDR3: TGTGCCTGGAGTGCCAATACAGATACGCAGTATTTT. Protein: CAWSANTDTQYF. Full variable domain (outside the CDR3, taken from reference TRBV30 and TRBJ2-3): SQTIHQWPATLVQPVGSPLSLECTVEGTSNPNLYWYRQAAGRGLQLLFYSVGIGQISSEVPQNLSASRPQDRQFILSSKKLLLSDSGFYLCAWSANTDTQYFGPGTRLTVL.